One sample yielded the 19 T cell receptor beta chains listed below, sequenced in a study of blood T cell repertoires in COVID-19. TCRdb keeps only in-frame clones here, not all; method: immunoSEQ multiplex PCR. The sample has roughly 400,000 clones; 75% to 90% are singletons. What was sequenced was PBMCs or T cells enriched from blood (not recorded which). These receptors came from a young man who had recovered from COVID-19.

V usage is TRBV3-1 (or the pseudogene TRBV3-2) and J usage is TRBJ1-6; TRBD1 matches 8 bases. Germline lookup yields CDR1 LGHDT and CDR2 YNNKEL (reference sequence). This CDR3 region has 14 residues. The V and J ends lost 3 bases and 6 bases, in that order; junction bases with no gene match: 1. CDR3 protein: CASSQGQANSPLHF. The CDR3 region has the DNA TGTGCCAGCAGCCAGGGACAGGCTAATTCACCCCTCCACTTT.

The chain has TRBV10-1 and TRBJ2-3; no definite D call. CDR1 WNHNN and CDR2 SYGVQD come from the germline V gene (reference sequence). CDR3 length: 12 residues. The V gene lost 6 bases and the J gene lost 6 bases, with 10 bases spanning the gap. CDR3 amino acids: CASSKTTDTQYF. As DNA, the CDR3 is TGCGCCAGCAGCAAAACGACTGATACGCAGTATTTT.

The J gene is TRBJ2-3, the V gene TRBV18; tentative D call: TRBD1 (6 bases). The CDR3 loop spans 17 amino acids. V was cut by 3 bases and J by 4 bases, with 20 bases left in between. The germline CDR1 and CDR2 sequences are KGHSH and LQKENI. The CDR3 sequence: CASSPPGGEGAPDTQYF. The CDR3 region has the DNA TGTGCCAGCTCACCCCCTGGGGGCGAGGGCGCACCAGATACGCAGTATTTT.

The chain uses TRBV11-2 and TRBJ2-1; TRBD2 might be the D (6 bases). CDR1 and CDR2 from the germline V gene are SGHAT and FQNNGV. V shed 5 bases and J shed 8 bases, with 10 bases lying between them. The CDR3 contains 12 residues. DNA of the CDR3: TGTGCCAGCAGCCCCTGGGGGGATGAGCAGTTCTTC. It translates to CASSPWGDEQFF. The variable domain in full, with the rest retrieved from reference TRBV11-2 and TRBJ2-1, is EAGVAQSPRYKIIEKRQSVAFWCNPISGHATLYWYQQILGQGPKLLIQFQNNGVVDDSQLPKDRFSAERLKGVDSTLKIQPAKLEDSAVYLCASSPWGDEQFFGPGTRLTVL.

This clone was observed a few times. The V call is TRBV6-5, the J call TRBJ1-4, with 7 bases matching TRBD1. Losses at the gene ends were 6 bases for V and 4 bases for J; bases not matched to a gene: 5. Looked up from germline, CDR1 is MNHEY and CDR2 is SVGAGI. The CDR3 has 14 amino acids. This CDR3 is CASSRDSLNEKLFF. The CDR3 DNA reads TGTGCCAGCAGCAGGGACAGCCTTAATGAAAAACTGTTTTTT.

The chain employs TRBV19 and TRBJ1-2, with D maybe TRBD1 (5 bases). Germline CDR1 is LNHDA and CDR2 is SQIVND (reference sequence). This CDR3 spans 13 amino acids. V lost 6 bases and J 2 bases, leaving 10 bases between the germline ends. CDR3 sequence reads: CASSLTANYGYTF. The CDR3 nucleotides are TGTGCCAGTAGCCTGACAGCGAACTATGGCTACACCTTC. Filled out from reference TRBV19 and TRBJ1-2, the complete variable domain reads DGGITQSPKYLFRKEGQNVTLSCEQNLNHDAMYWYRQDPGQGLRLIYYSQIVNDFQKGDIAEGYSVSREKKESFPLTVTSAQKNPTAFYLCASSLTANYGYTFGSGTRLTVV.

The J gene is TRBJ1-1, the V gene TRBV6-2 or TRBV6-3; a possible D gene is TRBD1 (5 bases). The CDR3 covers 12 residues. The V end lost 4 bases, the J end lost 10 bases, and 13 bases lay between the germline ends. CDR1 and CDR2 (germline): MNHEY, SVGEGT. CDR3: CASSSPLGVAFF. For the CDR3, the DNA is TGTGCCAGCAGTTCCCCTCTAGGGGTAGCTTTCTTT.

This chain joins TRBV3-1 (or the pseudogene TRBV3-2) and TRBJ2-1; TRBD1 is a possible D gene (6 bases). V lost 4 bases, J lost 1 base, and 11 bases lay in between. The CDR3 runs 15 residues. Per the germline V gene, CDR1 is LGHDT and CDR2 is YNNKEL (reference sequence). CDR3: CASSPGGRSYNEQFF. As DNA, the CDR3 is TGTGCCAGCAGCCCTGGGGGCAGGTCCTACAATGAGCAGTTCTTC.

This chain uses TRBV7-6 with TRBJ2-1; D is uncertain. From germline, CDR1 is SGHVS and CDR2 FNYEAQ. The V end was cut by 2 bases, the J end by 4 bases, with 6 bases between. This CDR3 contains 13 residues. The CDR3 coding sequence is TGTGCCAGCAGCTTATACAGTTACAATGAGCAGTTCTTC. Residues: CASSLYSYNEQFF.

This chain connects TRBV4-1 to TRBJ1-3, with a tentative D call TRBD1 (5 bases). CDR1 and CDR2 (germline): MGHRA, YSYEKL. V lost 1 base and J lost 0, with 13 bases in between. CDR3 length: 17 residues. CDR3: CASSQAGGSPSGNTIYF. CDR3 DNA sequence: TGCGCCAGCAGCCAAGCCGGGGGATCACCCTCTGGAAACACCATATATTTT.

The chain recombines TRBV10-3 with TRBJ2-7; D is possibly TRBD1 (6 bases). V was clipped by 4 bases and J by 2 bases, with 15 bases between them. This CDR3 contains 15 residues. Germline V gene lookup returns CDR1 ENHRY and CDR2 SYGVKD. CDR3 region: CAISALGAATYEQYF. CDR3 DNA sequence: TGTGCCATCAGTGCCCTGGGGGCGGCTACCTACGAGCAGTACTTC.

J is TRBJ2-7 and V is TRBV5-1; D gene uncertain. The V gene lost 0 bases and the J gene lost 0 bases, with 7 bases spanning the gap. Per the germline V gene, CDR1 is SGHRS and CDR2 is YFSETQ. The CDR3 spans 14 residues. DNA for the CDR3: TGCGCCAGCAGCTTGGCACAGAGCTCCTACGAGCAGTACTTC. It encodes CASSLAQSSYEQYF.

The V call is TRBV6-6, the J call TRBJ1-1; 9 bases fit TRBD1. From germline, CDR1 is MNHNY and CDR2 SVGAGI (reference sequence). The CDR3 is 15 amino acids. V trimming: 4 bases; J trimming: 5 bases; junction bases outside the gene matches: 8. The CDR3 coding sequence is TGTGCCAGCAGTTCAAGGACAGGGGTTTATACTGAAGCTTTCTTT. Translation gives CASSSRTGVYTEAFF.

The chain combines TRBV18 with TRBJ2-2; 7 positions match TRBD1. The germline V gene has CDR1 KGHSH and CDR2 LQKENI. The CDR3 has 16 amino acids. J gave up 3 bases and V 6 bases, and 10 bases lay outside the gene matches. The CDR3 region is CASSPSPGQDTGELFF. In DNA form, the CDR3 reads TGTGCCAGCTCTCCCTCTCCCGGACAGGACACCGGGGAGCTGTTTTTT.

The genes are TRBV18 and TRBJ1-1; unclear D gene. Per germline, CDR1 KGHSH and CDR2 LQKENI. This CDR3 spans 12 amino acids. The germline V and J ends were trimmed by 1 base and 7 bases, with 7 bases remaining between them. The CDR3 protein is CASSPLAGEAFF. The DNA for the CDR3 is TGTGCCAGCTCACCACTGGCGGGTGAAGCTTTCTTT.

The V and J genes are TRBV4-1 and TRBJ1-3; TRBD1 matches at 9 bases. CDR3 length: 17 amino acids. V gave up 4 bases and J gave up 1 base; unmatched junction bases: 8. The germline V gene encodes CDR1 MGHRA and CDR2 YSYEKL. CDR3 in DNA: TGCGCCAGCAGCCGAGGAATTGGACAGGGGTCTGGAAACACCATATATTTT. As protein: CASSRGIGQGSGNTIYF.

The rearrangement joins TRBV24-1 to TRBJ1-4; D remains ambiguous. Trimming shortened V by 5 bases and J by 3 bases, and 6 bases separated the two germline ends. The CDR3 covers 13 residues. In germline, CDR1 is KGHDR, CDR2 SFDVKD. This CDR3 is CATSGQANEKLFF. In DNA form, the CDR3 reads TGTGCCACCAGTGGGCAGGCTAATGAAAAACTGTTTTTT.

The V call is TRBV5-4, the J call TRBJ2-3; D is possibly TRBD1 (6 bases). Germline loops: CDR1 SGHNT, CDR2 YYREEE (reference sequence). Trimming shortened V by 4 bases and J by 0 bases, and 9 bases separated the two germline ends. CDR3 length equals 14 residues. The CDR3 DNA follows: TGTGCCAGCAGCGGCGGACAGAGCACAGATACGCAGTATTTT. Translation gives CASSGGQSTDTQYF.

The gene calls are TRBV10-2 and TRBJ2-7, with D possibly TRBD2 on 5 matching bases. Germline lookup yields CDR1 WSHSY and CDR2 SAAADI. The CDR3 runs to 14 residues. Trimming cost V 8 bases and J 0 bases, with 14 bases left between them. The CDR3 protein is CASSKGGFSYEQYF. Written as DNA, the CDR3 is TGCGCCAGCTCAAAGGGCGGGTTCTCCTACGAGCAGTACTTC.